This T cell receptor (beta chain) emerged from a study of post-analysis software for immune sequencing data. Germline CDR1 LNHNV, CDR2 YYDKDF (reference sequence). The CDR3 extends over 16 amino acids. Included in the TCR beta cDNA libraries were unique molecular identifiers. Using its own MiXCR run on the PCR reads, TCRdb lists one record per CDR3 protein. This sample has roughly 870,000 distinct CDR3 sequences, with about 50% found just once. Concerning this clonotype: The antigen is undetermined.

Whole-study results and caveats: Roughly five TRBV segments appeared more often in patients than in controls, and TRBV5-6, TRBV5-1 and TRBV20-1 were among these. Controls had significantly higher normalized Chao1 diversity than multiple sclerosis patients. Samples from one preparation batch, clustered by F measure, grouped strongly together.

Sequenced material: blood. The TCR originated in a girl aged 10-17 years with multiple sclerosis. The J gene is TRBJ2-4, the V gene TRBV15; 8 nucleotides match TRBD2. The DNA end is more similar to TRBJ2-7, so the J call may be wrong. This CDR3 is CATSRDRREVLGEQYF. CDR3 DNA sequence: TGTGCCACCAGCAGAGATCGGCGGGAGGTGTTAGGCGAGCAGTACTTC.